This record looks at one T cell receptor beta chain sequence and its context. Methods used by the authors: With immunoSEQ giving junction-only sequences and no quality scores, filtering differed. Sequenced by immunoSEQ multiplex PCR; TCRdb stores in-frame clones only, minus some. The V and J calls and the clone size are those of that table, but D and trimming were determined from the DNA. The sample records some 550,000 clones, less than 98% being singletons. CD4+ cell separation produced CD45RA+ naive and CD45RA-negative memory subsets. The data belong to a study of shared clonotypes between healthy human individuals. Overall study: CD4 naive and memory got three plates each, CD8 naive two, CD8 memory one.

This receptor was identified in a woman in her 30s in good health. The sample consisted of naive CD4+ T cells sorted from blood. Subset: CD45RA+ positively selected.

The DNA for the CDR3 is TGTGCCAGCAGCGGGGACCACGGAAATGAAAAACTGTTTTTT. Translated: CASSGDHGNEKLFF. The gene calls are TRBV2 and TRBJ1-4; perhaps TRBD1 as D (5 bases). The CDR3 consists of 14 residues. V lost 6 bases and J 5 bases, leaving 13 bases between the germline ends. Germline CDR1 and CDR2: SNHLY and FYNNEI.